The 27 T cell receptor beta chains presented below share a single source sample, sequenced in a study of T cells in Graves' hyperthyroidism and ophthalmopathy. RNA transcripts gave rise to amplified TCR beta CDR3 regions. Initially, a first-round RT-PCR of the TCR CDR3 employed the HTBI primer set. TCRdb re-called the multiplex PCR reads with MiXCR, one entry per CDR3 protein. The sample holds approximately 640,000 distinct CDR3 sequences, 17% seen once. The sample was blood. These receptors came from a man aged 45-65 years with Graves' hyperthyroidism.

This chain joins TRBV29-1 and TRBJ2-6; D might be TRBD1 (6 bases). This CDR3 contains 15 residues. In germline, CDR1 is SQVTM, CDR2 ANQGSEA. With 7 bases removed from V and 2 bases from J, the gap between germline ends came to 15 bases. In DNA, the CDR3 is TGCAGCGGATCATCTCCAGGGGCTGGGGCCAACGTCCTGACTTTC. Translated, it gives CSGSSPGAGANVLTF.

CDR3 nucleotides: TGCGCCAGCAGCCAAGTTGGGGGTAGCAATCAGCCCCAGCATTTT. Its translation: CASSQVGGSNQPQHF. This chain links TRBV4-3 with TRBJ1-5; tentatively, D is TRBD1 (5 bases). Germline V gene sequence: CDR1 LGHNA, CDR2 YSLEER. Trimming removed 1 base from V and 0 bases from J, with 7 bases in between. This CDR3 region has 15 residues.

This clonotype was seen at least ten times. This rearrangement joins TRBV20-1 to TRBJ2-1; 9 nucleotides match TRBD2. The V segment lost 1 base and the J segment 4 bases; nucleotides outside the gene matches: 8. The germline gives CDR1 DFQATT, CDR2 SNEGSKA (reference sequence). CDR3 length equals 16 residues. The CDR3 DNA reads TGCAGTGCTAGAGTTCGGGCTAGCGGGACTTACAATGAGCAGTTCTTC. Translation gives CSARVRASGTYNEQFF.

This rearrangement joins TRBV29-1 to TRBJ2-7; D possibly corresponds to TRBD1 (5 bases). Germline V CDR1 and CDR2: SQVTM, ANQGSEA. V lost 2 bases and J 6 bases, leaving 14 bases between the germline ends. This CDR3 comprises 13 residues. CDR3 nucleotide sequence: TGCAGCGTTGAACGGCGGCAGGGCCTCGAGCAGTACTTC. Translated: CSVERRQGLEQYF.

This clonotype was picked up many times. The genes are TRBV2 and TRBJ1-1, with D perhaps matching TRBD1 (6 bases). Germline-derived CDR1 and CDR2 are SNHLY and FYNNEI. V was shortened by 8 bases and J by 1 base, with 11 bases between the two germline ends. There are 13 residues in the CDR3. This CDR3 is CASDLQGNTEAFF. The CDR3 bases are TGTGCCAGCGATCTACAGGGGAACACTGAAGCTTTCTTT.

The V call is TRBV29-1, the J call TRBJ2-1, with 10 bases that match TRBD2. V lost 4 bases to trimming and J lost 7 bases; unmatched junction nucleotides: 7. Germline V lookup: CDR1 SQVTM, CDR2 ANQGSEA. The CDR3 extends over 14 amino acids. Here the CDR3 DNA reads TGCAGCGTTGGGATAGCGGGAGGACGGAATGAGCAGTTCTTC. Translated: CSVGIAGGRNEQFF.

The table lists this clonotype with many counts. The chain is built from TRBV28 and TRBJ2-7, with a possible D match to TRBD1 (5 bases). The germline V gene has CDR1 MDHEN and CDR2 SYDVKM. The CDR3 is made up of 14 amino acids. V was trimmed by 6 bases and J by 2 bases, leaving 14 bases between them. The CDR3 sequence: CASRLQGTTYEQYF. The CDR3 nucleotides read TGTGCCAGCAGACTGCAGGGAACCACCTACGAGCAGTACTTC.

This clonotype has only one observation. The rearrangement uses TRBV5-1 and TRBJ2-7; 16 bases line up with TRBD2. CDR3 length: 18 amino acids. Germline V gene sequence: CDR1 SGHRS, CDR2 YFSETQ. The J segment lost 2 bases and the V segment lost 0 bases, leaving 5 bases of the junction unmatched. As DNA, the CDR3 is TGCGCCAGCAGCTTGGGCGTGGGACTAGCGGGAGGGACCTACGAGCAGTACTTC. Protein sequence: CASSLGVGLAGGTYEQYF.

The sample holds many counts of this clonotype. The gene calls are TRBV24-1 and TRBJ2-5; D is unclear. The V gene lost 1 base and the J gene lost 5 bases, with 1 base spanning the gap. This CDR3 comprises 11 residues. Germline CDR1 and CDR2: KGHDR and SFDVKD. The CDR3 loop is CATSDFETQYF. The DNA of the CDR3 is TGTGCCACCAGTGATTTTGAGACCCAGTACTTC.

This clonotype was counted between two and nine times. This chain connects TRBV7-9 to TRBJ2-3, with D perhaps TRBD2 (7 bases). Germline V gene lookup returns CDR1 SEHNR and CDR2 FQNEAQ (reference sequence). This CDR3 region has 19 residues. V was shortened by 5 bases and J by 1 base, with 25 bases between the two germline ends. As DNA, the CDR3 is TGTGCCAGCAGCACGACAGACACAGGGAGGGTAGATGGCACAGATACGCAGTATTTT. Translation gives CASSTTDTGRVDGTDTQYF.

This clonotype occurred a few times. This chain links TRBV14 with TRBJ2-7; TRBD1 matches 8 bases. The CDR3 is made up of 14 amino acids. Per the germline V gene, CDR1 is SGHDN and CDR2 is FVKESK. Germline trimming cut 4 bases from V and 0 bases from J; bases unmatched to any gene: 2. The DNA for the CDR3 is TGTGCCAGCAGCCCGGGACAGGTCTCCTACGAGCAGTACTTC. Translation gives CASSPGQVSYEQYF.

V usage is TRBV12-3 or TRBV12-4 and J usage is TRBJ2-3; 8 bases agree with TRBD2. The CDR3 has 15 amino acids. Trimming at V came to 2 bases and at J to 5 bases, leaving 6 bases not matched to a gene. CDR3 sequence reads: CASSLPSGGEDTQYF. DNA for the CDR3: TGTGCCAGCAGTTTACCGAGCGGGGGAGAAGATACGCAGTATTTT.

This clonotype was observed many times. A much bigger clone sits one base away, suggesting this may be a read error. This rearrangement joins TRBV6-2 or TRBV6-3 to TRBJ2-1; D unclear. Per germline, CDR1 MNHEY and CDR2 SVGEGT. The CDR3 has 11 residues. CDR3 DNA sequence: TGTGCCAGCAGGTACTACAATGAGCAGTTCTTC. Translated, it gives CASRYYNEQFF.

This clonotype was seen at least ten times. The chain uses TRBV28 and TRBJ2-1; D gene uncertain. The V end lost 3 bases, the J end lost 7 bases, and 10 bases lay between the germline ends. Germline assignment: CDR1 MDHEN and CDR2 SYDVKM. This CDR3 spans 13 amino acids. The DNA for the CDR3 is TGTGCCAGCAGTTTGGCCTTTTCAAATGAGCAGTTCTTC. This encodes CASSLAFSNEQFF.

This clonotype occurred many times. The V gene is TRBV29-1, the J gene TRBJ2-5; possibly TRBD2 for D (7 bases). The germline V gene encodes CDR1 SQVTM and CDR2 ANQGSEA. This CDR3 has 13 residues. Trimming removed 6 bases at V and 4 bases at J, with 15 bases between. In DNA form, the CDR3 reads TGCAGCGTCGCCTCCGGGGGGCGAGAGACCCAGTACTTC. Translation gives CSVASGGRETQYF.

This clonotype showed up many times. This chain uses TRBV12-3 or TRBV12-4 with TRBJ1-6; perhaps TRBD1 as D (6 bases). The CDR3 sequence is 19 residues long. The V gene lost 1 base and the J gene lost 3 bases, with 19 bases spanning the gap. The CDR3 loop reads CASSLGPYGRDIYNSPLHF. The DNA of the CDR3 is TGTGCCAGCAGTTTAGGACCTTATGGAAGGGACATCTATAATTCACCCCTCCACTTT.

This clonotype turned up a few times. CDR3 bases: TGTGCCAGCAGCTTAATACAGGGCCTGGCCTACAATGAGCAGTTCTTC. Encoded protein: CASSLIQGLAYNEQFF. The chain couples TRBV7-9 to TRBJ2-1; TRBD1 is a possible D gene (6 bases). V lost 2 bases and J lost 2, with 13 bases in between. This CDR3 is 16 amino acids long. Per the germline V gene, CDR1 is SEHNR and CDR2 is FQNEAQ (reference sequence).

This clonotype was seen many times. V usage is TRBV28 and J usage is TRBJ1-1, with 7 positions matching TRBD1. V trimming: 3 bases; J trimming: 6 bases; junction bases outside the gene matches: 4. Germline-derived CDR1 and CDR2 are MDHEN and SYDVKM. CDR3 length: 13 residues. This CDR3 is CASSFLTGSEAFF. The CDR3 DNA reads as TGTGCCAGCAGTTTCCTGACAGGGTCTGAAGCTTTCTTT. The complete variable domain, with remaining parts taken from reference TRBV28 and TRBJ1-1, reads DVKVTQSSRYLVKRTGEKVFLECVQDMDHENMFWYRQDPGLGLRLIYFSYDVKMKEKGDIPEGYSVSREKKERFSLILESASTNQTSMYLCASSFLTGSEAFFGQGTRLTVV.

A few counts support this clonotype. The chain combines TRBV6-5 with TRBJ1-2; D remains unclear. V shed 0 bases and J shed 5 bases, with 13 bases lying between them. The germline V gene has CDR1 MNHEY and CDR2 SVGAGI. This CDR3 contains 15 residues. The chain's CDR3 is CASSYSSIDGYGYTF. The CDR3 DNA is TGTGCCAGCAGTTACTCTTCCATCGACGGGTATGGCTACACCTTC.

In regard to this clonotype: The CDR3 ends on some other residue instead of the conserved phenylalanine or tryptophan, so this is likely a read error. V gene TRBV12-3 or TRBV12-4 combines with J gene TRBJ2-1, with TRBD1 matching over 8 bases. V shed 3 bases, J shed 2 bases, and the junction held 18 bases outside the gene matches. This CDR3 is built from 20 residues. CDR3 sequence reads: CASSLSVGQVPDFAYNEQFC. The CDR3 region has the DNA TGTGCCAGCAGTTTGTCTGTGGGACAGGTCCCCGATTTCGCCTACAATGAGCAGTTCTGC.

The chain is built from TRBV28 and TRBJ2-7; no reliable D call. V was trimmed by 4 bases and J by 6 bases, leaving 16 bases between them. Germline-derived CDR1 and CDR2 are MDHEN and SYDVKM. The CDR3 has 14 residues. The CDR3 nucleotides are TGTGCCAGCAGTTCCCCTCGAGATTCGGGCGAGCAGTACTTC. Translating gives CASSSPRDSGEQYF.

This clonotype was counted between two and nine times. V gene TRBV25-1 combines with J gene TRBJ2-7, with 7 bases that match TRBD1. The germline V gene encodes CDR1 MGHDK and CDR2 SYGVNS. The CDR3 has 19 amino acids. J gave up 0 bases and V 1 base, and 15 bases lay outside the gene matches. For the CDR3, the DNA is TGTGCCAGCAGTGAATGGGATGCAGGGGGTCCCCCCTACTCCTACGAGCAGTACTTC. Its protein product is CASSEWDAGGPPYSYEQYF.

To note about this clonotype: Being one base from a much bigger clone, this may be a read error. J is TRBJ2-7 and V is TRBV28, with TRBD1 identical over 7 bases. The trim removed 6 bases at V and 2 bases at J, leaving 10 bases unmatched. Germline CDR1 and CDR2: MDHEN and SYDVKM. The CDR3 length is 15 residues. CDR3 DNA sequence: TGTGCCAGCAGGTCCCCAAGGGACAGCCCCTACGAGCAGTACTTC. This gives the protein CASRSPRDSPYEQYF.

This clonotype was detected many times. The V gene is TRBV9, the J gene TRBJ1-2; TRBD1 might be the D (5 bases). Per the germline V gene, CDR1 is SGDLS and CDR2 is YYNGEE. V lost 3 bases and J lost 4, with 10 bases in between. The CDR3 runs to 13 residues. The CDR3 protein is CASSGDRLYGYTF. The CDR3 DNA sequence: TGTGCCAGCAGCGGGGACCGACTCTATGGCTACACCTTC.

This chain uses TRBV5-1 with TRBJ2-3; D not certain. Germline CDR1 SGHRS, CDR2 YFSETQ. This CDR3 is built from 13 residues. Between the trimmed V and J ends, which lost 3 bases and 5 bases, there was a span of 10 bases. Here the CDR3 DNA reads TGCGCCAGCAGCTCCCATCTGGGAGATACGCAGTATTTT. Its protein product is CASSSHLGDTQYF. Variable domain in full (rest from reference TRBV5-1 and TRBJ2-3): KAGVTQTPRYLIKTRGQQVTLSCSPISGHRSVSWYQQTPGQGLQFLFEYFSETQRNKGNFPGRFSGRQFSNSRSEMNVSTLELGDSALYLCASSSHLGDTQYFGPGTRLTVL.

There are many counts of this clonotype. This chain links TRBV6-1 with TRBJ2-7; 10 bases are shared with TRBD2. Germline values: CDR1 MNHNS, CDR2 SASEGT. The length of the CDR3 is 14 residues. Germline trimming cut 6 bases from V and 4 bases from J; bases unmatched to any gene: 6. CDR3 bases: TGTGCCAGCAGACCGGGACTAGCGATTTACGAGCAGTACTTC. It encodes CASRPGLAIYEQYF.

This clonotype appeared many times. CDR3: CASSAHSTEGTYEQYF. The CDR3 region has the DNA TGTGCCAGCAGCGCTCACTCGACAGAGGGTACCTACGAGCAGTACTTC. The genes are TRBV11-2 and TRBJ2-7; D assignment may be TRBD1 or TRBD2 (5 bases each). The V end lost 5 bases, the J end lost 2 bases, and 19 bases lay between the germline ends. Germline CDR1 is SGHAT and CDR2 is FQNNGV. CDR3 length: 16 residues.